One T cell receptor beta chain is described in this entry. The data derive from a study of T cell responses to AZD1222 COVID-19 vaccine. Sequencing was performed with immunoSEQ multiplex PCR; in TCRdb, only in-frame clones are kept and a portion is missing. Among about 130,000 clones listed, approximately 90% were seen once. This CDR3 contains 19 residues. After removal of 0 bases from V and 7 bases from J, the junction contained 15 bases not matched to a gene. Germline V lookup: CDR1 LGHNA, CDR2 YSLEER. The TCR was taken from an adult in good health. This chain uses TRBV4-3 with TRBJ1-6; 7 nucleotides align to TRBD1. The specimen was peripheral blood, collected on day 0 of AZD1222 vaccination. The CDR3 loop reads CASSQDWAGGAFNNSPLHF. CDR3 nucleotides: TGCGCCAGCAGCCAAGATTGGGCAGGGGGTGCTTTTAACAATTCACCCCTCCACTTT.